In its sample, the clone carrying this T cell receptor beta chain was seen a few times. Its antigen is unidentified. These data originate in a study of T cell repertoires in cytomegalovirus infection. Study-wide results and caveats: It was HLA-C-restricted CMV-specific TCR beta clonotypes that dominated the response ex vivo.

TCRdb ran MiXCR on the reads and lists one entry per CDR3 protein. This table has about 470,000 distinct CDR3 sequences, about 42% appearing once. The CDR3 is 14 amino acids. Trimming removed 5 bases at V and 7 bases at J, with 17 bases between. Germline V lookup: CDR1 SGHTA, CDR2 FQGNSA. The receptor was isolated from a human donor in good health (CMV status not recorded). Some clones in this sample may be carry-over from other donors' samples. The material was cultured PBMCs, obtained from culture after CMV antigen stimulation. The chain is built from TRBV7-2 and TRBJ1-2; perhaps TRBD1 as D (6 bases). The CDR3 spells CASSLEGGAGGYTF. DNA for the CDR3: TGTGCCAGCAGCCTAGAGGGGGGGGCGGGTGGCTACACCTTC.